Listed here are 30 T cell receptor beta chains from one sample, sequenced in a study of CD8 T cells in Susac syndrome. A quantity of roughly 0.5 to 1 ug RNA underwent reverse transcription using random hexamers. From the immunoSEQ multiplex PCR reads, TCRdb called clonotypes with MiXCR, one entry per CDR3 protein. The repertoire holds about 110,000 distinct CDR3 sequences, with roughly 95% as singletons. The sample comprised CD4+ T cells from PBMCs. These receptor sequences come from a human donor in good health.

The V call is TRBV20-1, the J call TRBJ2-5; 9 bases agree with TRBD2. CDR1 and CDR2 from the germline V gene are DFQATT and SNEGSKA (reference sequence). V gave up 6 bases and J gave up 1 base; unmatched junction bases: 9. This CDR3 contains 15 residues. The CDR3 reads CSAPQAGGLQETQYF. In DNA, the CDR3 is TGCAGTGCCCCCCAGGCGGGAGGGCTCCAAGAGACCCAGTACTTC.

The gene calls are TRBV15 and TRBJ1-1; 7 nucleotides match TRBD1. Looked up from germline, CDR1 is LNHNV and CDR2 is YYDKDF (reference sequence). The CDR3 runs to 14 residues. The V and J ends lost 4 bases and 7 bases, in that order; junction bases with no gene match: 9. This chain's CDR3 is CATSINRGGDEAFF. For the CDR3, the DNA is TGTGCCACCAGCATCAACAGGGGTGGCGATGAAGCTTTCTTT. Looking up the rest from reference TRBV15 and TRBJ1-1 gives the full variable domain: DAMVIQNPRYQVTQFGKPVTLSCSQTLNHNVMYWYQQKSSQAPKLLFHYYDKDFNNEADTPDNFQSRRPNTSFCFLDIRSPGLGDTAMYLCATSINRGGDEAFFGQGTRLTVV.

The genes are TRBV18 and TRBJ1-4, with unresolved D. The germline V and J ends were trimmed by 2 bases and 5 bases, with 6 bases remaining between them. Germline V gene sequence: CDR1 KGHSH, CDR2 LQKENI. The CDR3 is 13 residues long. The CDR3 is CASSPTLNEKLFF. The CDR3 nucleotides read TGTGCCAGCTCACCAACGTTGAATGAAAAACTGTTTTTT. The full variable domain, in which reference TRBV18 and TRBJ1-4 provide the parts outside the CDR3, is NAGVMQNPRHLVRRRGQEARLRCSPMKGHSHVYWYRQLPEEGLKFMVYLQKENIIDESGMPKERFSAEFPKEGPSILRIQQVVRGDSAAYFCASSPTLNEKLFFGSGTQLSVL.

CDR3 loop: CASSLNWGNQPQHF. The DNA of the CDR3 is TGTGCCAGCAGTTTGAATTGGGGGAATCAGCCCCAGCATTTT. The V call is TRBV28, the J call TRBJ1-5; possibly TRBD1 for D (5 bases). The CDR3 has 14 amino acids. V gave up 3 bases and J gave up 4 bases, with 10 bases separating them. Germline CDR1 MDHEN, CDR2 SYDVKM. Complete variable domain (other parts from reference TRBV28 and TRBJ1-5): DVKVTQSSRYLVKRTGEKVFLECVQDMDHENMFWYRQDPGLGLRLIYFSYDVKMKEKGDIPEGYSVSREKKERFSLILESASTNQTSMYLCASSLNWGNQPQHFGDGTRLSIL.

The chain has TRBV3-2 and TRBJ1-1. TRBV3-2 is shown as a pseudogene. This CDR3 comprises 9 residues. CDR3 DNA sequence: TGTGCCAGTTACACTGAAGCTTTCTTT. It translates to CASYTEAFF.

This chain uses TRBV3-1 with TRBJ2-7, with TRBD2 as a possible D gene (5 bases). The germline CDR1 and CDR2 sequences are LGHDT and YNNKEL (reference sequence). This CDR3 is built from 14 residues. The ends were cut back, 3 bases at V and 2 bases at J, with 11 bases in the middle. The CDR3 sequence is CASSHLGLAYEQYF. As DNA, the CDR3 is TGTGCCAGCAGCCATCTCGGACTTGCCTACGAGCAGTACTTC.

The rearrangement links TRBV29-1 to TRBJ2-5, with 10 bases lining up with TRBD1. Germline CDR1 reads SQVTM; CDR2 reads ANQGSEA. After removal of 6 bases from V and 1 base from J, the junction contained 5 bases not matched to a gene. CDR3 size: 14 residues. CDR3 sequence (DNA): TGCAGCGTGGATAGGACAGGGGGCCAAGAGACCCAGTACTTC. Amino acids: CSVDRTGGQETQYF.

This clonotype was detected once. The chain combines TRBV29-1 with TRBJ2-1; 9 nucleotides match TRBD2. The CDR3 runs 13 residues. Looked up from germline, CDR1 is SQVTM and CDR2 is ANQGSEA. V shed 3 bases, J shed 7 bases, and the junction held 4 bases outside the gene matches. The CDR3 DNA follows: TGCAGCGTTGAGCGGGGGGGCCTTAATGAGCAGTTCTTC. As protein: CSVERGGLNEQFF.

The V and J genes are TRBV29-1 and TRBJ1-1; TRBD1 is a possible D gene (6 bases). Germline CDR1 and CDR2: SQVTM and ANQGSEA. CDR3 size: 14 residues. V was cut by 7 bases and J by 0 bases, with 15 bases left in between. CDR3 in DNA: TGCAGCGGATGTACCAGGGGCATGAACACTGAAGCTTTCTTT. This gives the protein CSGCTRGMNTEAFF.

This rearrangement joins TRBV5-5 to TRBJ1-2; 9 bases agree with TRBD1. The CDR3 has 15 residues. The germline gives CDR1 SGHKS, CDR2 YYEKEE (reference sequence). J lost 8 bases, V lost 3 bases, and 11 bases had no gene match. The CDR3 sequence: CASSSTGTGNGGYTF. The DNA for the CDR3 is TGTGCCAGCAGCTCCACCGGGACAGGGAACGGGGGCTACACCTTC.

This clonotype was picked up one time. The chain carries TRBV9 and TRBJ2-7; possible D gene TRBD1, 5 bases. The V gene lost 4 bases and the J gene lost 4 bases, with 15 bases spanning the gap. Germline CDR1 is SGDLS and CDR2 is YYNGEE. CDR3 size: 14 residues. The CDR3 DNA sequence: TGTGCCAGCAGCCCCTCAGGGATACTATACGAGCAGTACTTC. It codes for CASSPSGILYEQYF.

The chain is built from TRBV3-1 and TRBJ2-3; a possible D gene is TRBD2 (6 bases). The length of the CDR3 is 13 residues. Looked up from germline, CDR1 is LGHDT and CDR2 is YNNKEL (reference sequence). V lost 7 bases, J lost 0 bases, and 8 bases lay in between. CDR3 DNA sequence: TGTGCCAGCACGGGGGTTAGCACAGATACGCAGTATTTT. Amino acid sequence: CASTGVSTDTQYF.

A single count supports this clonotype. The rearrangement links TRBV12-3 or TRBV12-4 to TRBJ2-7; 10 bases map to TRBD2. J was trimmed by 7 bases and V by 2 bases; bases with no gene match: 2. The CDR3 spans 13 residues. CDR3 nucleotides: TGTGCCAGCAGTTTACTAGCGGGGGTTGAGCAGTACTTC. Protein sequence: CASSLLAGVEQYF.

The chain carries TRBV7-2 and TRBJ2-3; TRBD1 aligns across 10 bases. V lost 4 bases and J lost 7; bases outside the gene matches: 8. The germline V gene has CDR1 SGHTA and CDR2 FQGNSA. This CDR3 has 15 residues. This CDR3 is CASSSGDRGSHTQYF. In DNA form, the CDR3 reads TGTGCCAGCAGCTCCGGGGACAGGGGTTCCCATACGCAGTATTTT.

This chain connects TRBV3-1 to TRBJ2-7, with TRBD2 identical over 10 bases. The V and J ends lost 0 bases and 2 bases, in that order; junction bases with no gene match: 4. CDR1 is LGHDT, CDR2 YNNKEL, per germline (reference sequence). The CDR3 spans 16 residues. In nucleotides, the CDR3 is TGTGCCAGCAGCCAAGATGCTAGCGGGAGCCCCTACGAGCAGTACTTC. It yields the protein CASSQDASGSPYEQYF.

The chain has TRBV30 and TRBJ1-1; 8 bases agree with TRBD1. The germline V gene has CDR1 GTSNPN and CDR2 SVGIG (reference sequence). This CDR3 has 11 amino acids. With V trimmed by 0 bases and J by 11 bases, 2 bases remained unmatched. Here the CDR3 DNA reads TGTGCCTGGAGTGTACGGACAGGGGCTTTCTTT. It codes for CAWSVRTGAFF. Variable domain in full (rest from reference TRBV30 and TRBJ1-1): SQTIHQWPATLVQPVGSPLSLECTVEGTSNPNLYWYRQAAGRGLQLLFYSVGIGQISSEVPQNLSASRPQDRQFILSSKKLLLSDSGFYLCAWSVRTGAFFGQGTRLTVV.

The V call is TRBV7-2, the J call TRBJ2-2, with 7 bases fitting TRBD2. After removal of 1 base from V and 6 bases from J, the junction contained 5 bases not matched to a gene. Germline V gene lookup returns CDR1 SGHTA and CDR2 FQGNSA. CDR3 length equals 15 residues. For the CDR3, the DNA is TGTGCCAGCAGCTTAGAGTGGCGGGAGTCCGGGGAGCTGTTTTTT. This translates into CASSLEWRESGELFF.

This sequence joins TRBV28 and TRBJ1-2; possibly TRBD1 for D (5 bases). The CDR3 spans 14 residues. Germline V gene lookup returns CDR1 MDHEN and CDR2 SYDVKM. Trimming shortened V by 2 bases and J by 8 bases, and 15 bases separated the two germline ends. The CDR3 nucleotides are TGTGCCAGCAGTTTAGGGCGCGGGGCGGGCGGCTACACCTTC. Translation gives CASSLGRGAGGYTF.

The rearrangement uses TRBV6-5 and TRBJ1-1; D gene uncertain. In germline, CDR1 is MNHEY, CDR2 SVGAGI. Trimming removed 5 bases from V and 5 bases from J, with 12 bases in between. There are 13 residues in the CDR3. DNA for the CDR3: TGTGCCAGCAGTCGACCGGAGGGTACTGAAGCTTTCTTT. Its translation: CASSRPEGTEAFF.

Note on this clonotype: An end of the junction differs from the germline gene, which may be a read error. This rearrangement joins TRBV12-3 or TRBV12-4 to TRBJ2-4, with 10 bases fitting TRBD2. The CDR3 sequence is 12 residues long. This chain's CDR3 is CASSPPSGGANF. CDR3 in DNA: TGTGCCAGCAGTCCCCCGAGCGGGGGGGCAAACTTC.

The gene calls are TRBV3-1 and TRBJ1-6; D unclear. The V gene's germline CDR1 is LGHDT and CDR2 YNNKEL (reference sequence). V lost 5 bases and J lost 8, with 16 bases in between. The CDR3 covers 15 residues. Here the CDR3 DNA reads TGTGCCAGCAGCGGAACGTCCGCTGGGTATTCACCCCTCCACTTT. It translates to CASSGTSAGYSPLHF. The complete variable domain, with remaining parts taken from reference TRBV3-1 and TRBJ1-6, reads DTAVSQTPKYLVTQMGNDKSIKCEQNLGHDTMYWYKQDSKKFLKIMFSYNNKELIINETVPNRFSPKSPDKAHLNLHINSLELGDSAVYFCASSGTSAGYSPLHFGNGTRLTVT.

The chain is built from TRBV2 and TRBJ1-4; D is undetermined. CDR3 size: 14 residues. CDR1 SNHLY and CDR2 FYNNEI come from the germline V gene. V dropped 7 bases and J dropped 7 bases, with 16 bases sitting between them. In nucleotides, the CDR3 is TGTGCCAGCACTAAAGAGGCTAAGAGTGAAAAACTGTTTTTT. Translated, it gives CASTKEAKSEKLFF. Combining the CDR3 with reference TRBV2 and TRBJ1-4 gives the whole variable domain EPEVTQTPSHQVTQMGQEVILRCVPISNHLYFYWYRQILGQKVEFLVSFYNNEISEKSEIFDDQFSVERPDGSNFTLKIRSTKLEDSAMYFCASTKEAKSEKLFFGSGTQLSVL.

This clonotype was detected once. The genes are TRBV9 and TRBJ2-5; D is uncertain. V was cut by 1 base and J by 5 bases, with 18 bases left in between. The CDR3 has 16 amino acids. Germline assignment: CDR1 SGDLS and CDR2 YYNGEE. CDR3 protein: CASSVSPTPTRETQYF. The CDR3 nucleotides read TGTGCCAGCAGCGTATCCCCGACTCCCACACGGGAGACCCAGTACTTC.

The gene calls are TRBV28 and TRBJ2-4; D is ambiguous. V was shortened by 5 bases and J by 0 bases, with 8 bases between the two germline ends. Germline V CDR1 and CDR2: MDHEN, SYDVKM. The CDR3 consists of 14 residues. The CDR3 DNA follows: TGTGCCAGCAGTAGGACCCTAGCCAAAAACATTCAGTACTTC. This gives the protein CASSRTLAKNIQYF.

This chain uses TRBV29-1 with TRBJ2-7; possible D gene TRBD1, 7 bases. The CDR3 runs 13 residues. Trimming removed 8 bases from V and 5 bases from J, with 19 bases in between. The germline gives CDR1 SQVTM, CDR2 ANQGSEA. The DNA for the CDR3 is TGCAGCACCTGGTCGCCAGGGGGGAACGAGCAGTACTTC. It yields the protein CSTWSPGGNEQYF.

Worth noting for this clonotype: With a much larger clone just one base away, this may be a read error. The genes are TRBV7-9 and TRBJ2-5; unclear D gene. The V end lost 5 bases, the J end lost 1 base, and 2 bases lay between the germline ends. The CDR3 loop spans 11 amino acids. Germline V gene data show CDR1 as SEHNR and CDR2 as FQNEAQ (reference sequence). The CDR3 loop is CASSVQETQYF. For the CDR3, the DNA is TGTGCCAGCAGCGTCCAAGAGACCCAGTACTTC.

CDR3 loop: CASSLQGEGSPLHF. The DNA for the CDR3 is TGTGCCAGCAGCTTACAGGGGGAAGGGTCACCCCTCCACTTT. This chain joins TRBV7-9 and TRBJ1-6; 7 nucleotides line up with TRBD1. There are 14 residues in the CDR3. The J segment lost 10 bases and the V segment lost 2 bases, leaving 5 bases of the junction unmatched. Germline V gene lookup returns CDR1 SEHNR and CDR2 FQNEAQ (reference sequence).

The chain combines TRBV18 with TRBJ1-2; D perhaps matches TRBD1 (6 bases). This CDR3 spans 13 amino acids. The germline V gene has CDR1 KGHSH and CDR2 LQKENI. V was trimmed by 8 bases and J by 8 bases, leaving 18 bases between them. Written as DNA, the CDR3 is TGTGCCAGCCCCCGGGACACCGGTTGGGGCTACACCTTC. It is translated as CASPRDTGWGYTF.

The rearrangement links TRBV30 to TRBJ1-1, with unresolved D. Germline CDR1 and CDR2: GTSNPN and SVGIG (reference sequence). This CDR3 comprises 12 residues. V lost 5 bases to trimming and J lost 1 base, with 8 bases between them. The CDR3 loop is CAWRQKNTEAFF. In nucleotides, the CDR3 is TGTGCCTGGCGTCAGAAGAACACTGAAGCTTTCTTT.

The chain is built from TRBV4-1 and TRBJ2-5; no reliable D call. V was clipped by 6 bases and J by 5 bases, with 7 bases between them. This CDR3 has 11 amino acids. In germline, CDR1 is MGHRA, CDR2 YSYEKL. CDR3: CASRQWETQYF. CDR3 in DNA: TGCGCCAGCAGACAATGGGAGACCCAGTACTTC.